This TCR beta chain was recovered during a study of cytomegalovirus exposure and HLA in healthy donors. CDR1 is MNHEY and CDR2 is SVGAGI in the germline V gene. The CDR3 extends over 15 amino acids. The V segment lost 2 bases and the J segment 6 bases; nucleotides outside the gene matches: 8. In the PCR, 60 Vbeta and 13 Jbeta primers were used. Here immunoSEQ multiplex PCR was the method, and the copy in TCRdb shows in-frame clones only, minus some. The sample carries roughly 100,000 clones, 60% to 80% recorded once. The sequenced sample consisted of PBMCs. The gene calls are TRBV6-5 and TRBJ2-7, with 9 bases identical to TRBD1. This TCR derives from a female donor in good health and CMV-seronegative. CDR3 sequence reads: CASSYNAGQGREQYF. CDR3 nucleotides: TGTGCCAGCAGTTACAATGCGGGACAGGGACGCGAGCAGTACTTC.